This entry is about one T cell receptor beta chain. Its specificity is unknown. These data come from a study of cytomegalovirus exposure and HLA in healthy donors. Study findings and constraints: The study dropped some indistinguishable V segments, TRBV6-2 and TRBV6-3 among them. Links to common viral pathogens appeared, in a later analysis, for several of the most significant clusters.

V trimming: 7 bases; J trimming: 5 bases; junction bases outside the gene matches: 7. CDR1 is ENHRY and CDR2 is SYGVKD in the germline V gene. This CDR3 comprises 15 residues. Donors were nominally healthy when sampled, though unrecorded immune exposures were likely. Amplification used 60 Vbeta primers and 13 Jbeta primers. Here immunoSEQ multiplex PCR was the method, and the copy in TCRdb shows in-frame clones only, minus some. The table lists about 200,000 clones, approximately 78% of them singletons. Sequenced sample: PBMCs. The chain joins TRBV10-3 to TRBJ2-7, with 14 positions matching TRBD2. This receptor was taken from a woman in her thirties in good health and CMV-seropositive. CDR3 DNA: TGTGCCATCAAGGGGACTAGCGGGAGCAAGGACGAGCAGTACTTC. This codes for CAIKGTSGSKDEQYF.